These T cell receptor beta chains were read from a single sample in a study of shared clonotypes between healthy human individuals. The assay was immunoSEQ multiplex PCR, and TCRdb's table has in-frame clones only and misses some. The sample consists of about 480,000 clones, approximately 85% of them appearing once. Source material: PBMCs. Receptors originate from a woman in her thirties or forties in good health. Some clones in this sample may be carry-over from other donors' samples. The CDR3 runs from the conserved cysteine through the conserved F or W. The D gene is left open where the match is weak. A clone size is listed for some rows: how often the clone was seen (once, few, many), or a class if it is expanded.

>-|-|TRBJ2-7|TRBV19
CASSDQGRSSYEQYF
TGTGCCAGTAGTGATCAGGGTCGGAGCTCCTACGAGCAGTACTTC
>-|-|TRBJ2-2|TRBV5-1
CASSLHPATNTGELFF
TGCGCCAGCAGCCTGCACCCGGCCACGAACACCGGGGAGCTGTTTTTT
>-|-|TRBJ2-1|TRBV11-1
CASTRKGDALDNEQFF
TGTGCCAGCACCCGCAAGGGTGATGCCCTTGACAATGAGCAGTTCTTC
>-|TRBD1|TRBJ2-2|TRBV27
CASRPPGTGSGELFF
TGTGCCAGCAGACCACCCGGGACAGGGTCCGGGGAGCTGTTTTTT
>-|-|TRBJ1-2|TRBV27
CASSHGRFYGYTF
TGTGCCAGCAGTCATGGACGGTTCTATGGCTACACCTTC
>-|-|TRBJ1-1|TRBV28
CASSLYTEAFF
TGTGCCAGCAGTTTGTACACTGAAGCTTTCTTT
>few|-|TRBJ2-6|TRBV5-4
CASRLGYSGANVLTF
TGTGCCAGCAGATTGGGGTACTCTGGGGCCAACGTCCTGACTTTC
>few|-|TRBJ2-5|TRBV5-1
CASSFDQETQYF
TGCGCCAGCAGCTTTGACCAAGAGACCCAGTACTTC
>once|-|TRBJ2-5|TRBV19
CASSIGGETQYF
TGTGCCAGTAGTATAGGTGGAGAGACCCAGTACTTC
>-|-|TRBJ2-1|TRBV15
CATSSGTFIYNEQFF
TGTGCCACCAGCTCCGGGACGTTTATTTACAATGAGCAGTTCTTC
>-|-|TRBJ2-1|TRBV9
CASSVASGVTYNEQFF
TGTGCCAGCAGCGTAGCGTCGGGAGTCACCTACAATGAGCAGTTCTTC
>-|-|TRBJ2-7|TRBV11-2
CASSLVSPGAEQYF
TGTGCCAGCAGCTTAGTCTCCCCAGGGGCCGAGCAGTACTTC
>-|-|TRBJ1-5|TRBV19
CASSPPNSNQPQHF
TGTGCCAGTAGTCCTCCAAATAGCAATCAGCCCCAGCATTTT
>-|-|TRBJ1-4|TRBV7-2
CATSTRGGDEKLFF
TGTGCCACCTCGACTCGAGGGGGAGATGAAAAACTGTTTTTT
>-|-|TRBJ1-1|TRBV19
CASSMAPYTEAFF
TGTGCCAGTAGTATGGCGCCGTACACTGAAGCTTTCTTT
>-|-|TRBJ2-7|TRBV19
CASSIDPRDTNRVF
TGTGCCAGTAGTATAGACCCCCGGGACACCAACAGGGTATTC
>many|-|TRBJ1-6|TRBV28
CASSFGANSPLHF
TGTGCCAGCAGTTTTGGGGCTAATTCACCCCTCCACTTT
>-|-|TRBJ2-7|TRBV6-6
CASSSTLGKYEQYF
TGTGCCAGCAGTTCCACTTTGGGGAAGTACGAGCAGTACTTC
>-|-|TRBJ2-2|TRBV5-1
CASSRSLNTGELFF
TGCGCCAGCAGTCGGTCCTTGAACACCGGGGAGCTGTTTTTT
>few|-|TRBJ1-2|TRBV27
CASSFGRQNYGYTF
TGTGCCAGCAGTTTCGGCCGACAGAACTATGGCTACACCTTC
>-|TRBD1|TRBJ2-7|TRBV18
CASSPRDRGSYEQYF
TGTGCCAGCTCACCCCGGGACAGGGGGTCCTACGAGCAGTACTTC
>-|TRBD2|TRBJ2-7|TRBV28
CASSFSWRGSYEQYF
TGTGCCAGCAGTTTCTCTTGGCGGGGGTCCTACGAGCAGTACTTC
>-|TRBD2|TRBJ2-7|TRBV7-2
CASSLFGAGAYEQYF
TGTGCCAGCAGCTTATTCGGAGCGGGAGCTTACGAGCAGTACTTC
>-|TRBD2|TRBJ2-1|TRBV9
CASSVVGGSVYNEQFF
TGTGCCAGCAGCGTAGTAGGCGGGAGCGTCTACAATGAGCAGTTCTTC
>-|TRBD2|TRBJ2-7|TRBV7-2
CASSSPLAGVYEQYF
TGTGCCAGCAGCTCCCCGTTAGCGGGAGTCTACGAGCAGTACTTC
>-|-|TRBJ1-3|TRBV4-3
CASSRGTTGNTIYF
TGCGCCAGCAGTCGTGGGACGACAGGAAACACCATATATTTT
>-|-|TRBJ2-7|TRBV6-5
CASRETGTPTSEQYF
TGTGCCAGCAGGGAGACCGGGACCCCCACTAGCGAGCAGTACTTC
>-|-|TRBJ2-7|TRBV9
CASSRGLTYEQYF
TGTGCCAGCAGCCGGGGACTTACCTACGAGCAGTACTTC
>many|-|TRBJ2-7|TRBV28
CASSDNPSSYEQYF
TGTGCCAGCAGTGACAATCCAAGCTCCTACGAGCAGTACTTC
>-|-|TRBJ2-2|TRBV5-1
CASSLVGRGAGELFF
TGCGCCAGCAGCTTGGTTGGGAGAGGGGCCGGGGAGCTGTTTTTT
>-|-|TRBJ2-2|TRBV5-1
CASSYANTGELFF
TGCGCCAGCAGCTACGCGAACACCGGGGAGCTGTTTTTT
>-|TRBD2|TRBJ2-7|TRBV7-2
CASSFSGTPTVQYF
TGTGCCAGCAGCTTTAGCGGGACCCCAACGGTGCAGTACTTC
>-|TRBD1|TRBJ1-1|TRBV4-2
CASSPDRAGRTEAFF
TGTGCCAGCAGCCCTGACAGGGCTGGGCGCACTGAAGCTTTCTTT
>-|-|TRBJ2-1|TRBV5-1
CASSLGTGNEQFF
TGCGCCAGCAGCTTGGGGACGGGCAATGAGCAGTTCTTC
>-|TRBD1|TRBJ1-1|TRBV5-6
CASSLAGGTNRGGTEAFF
TGTGCCAGCAGCTTGGCCGGGGGAACCAACAGGGGGGGCACTGAAGCTTTCTTT
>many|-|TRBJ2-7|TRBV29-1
CSARDGTYEQYF
TGCAGCGCGCGGGACGGAACCTACGAGCAGTACTTC
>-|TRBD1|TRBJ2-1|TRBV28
CASSSWDRGIRRSNEQFF
TGTGCCAGCAGTTCATGGGACAGGGGTATTCGAAGGTCCAATGAGCAGTTCTTC
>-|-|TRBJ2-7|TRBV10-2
CASSESTGGRAYEQYF
TGCGCCAGCAGTGAGTCGACAGGCGGCAGAGCATACGAGCAGTACTTC
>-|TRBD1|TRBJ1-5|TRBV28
CASSPNDRGINQPQHF
TGTGCCAGCAGTCCTAATGACAGGGGGATTAATCAGCCCCAGCATTTT
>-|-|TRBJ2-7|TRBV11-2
CASTQNLVYGEQYF
TGTGCCAGCACCCAGAACTTGGTATATGGGGAGCAGTACTTC
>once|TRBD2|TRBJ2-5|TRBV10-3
CAISMWLAGRETQYF
TGTGCCATCAGTATGTGGCTAGCGGGAAGGGAGACCCAGTACTTC
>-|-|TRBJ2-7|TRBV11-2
CASSLGTAGLAYEQYF
TGTGCCAGCAGCTTAGGTACGGCCGGTTTAGCCTACGAGCAGTACTTC
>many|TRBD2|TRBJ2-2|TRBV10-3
CAISKRDNTGELFF
TGTGCCATCAGCAAGCGGGACAACACCGGGGAGCTGTTTTTT
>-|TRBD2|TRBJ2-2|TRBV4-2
CASSPPTSYGELFF
TGTGCCAGCAGCCCCCCGACTAGCTACGGGGAGCTGTTTTTT
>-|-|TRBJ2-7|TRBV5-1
CASSFGVPEAYEQYF
TGCGCCAGCAGCTTCGGCGTCCCCGAGGCCTACGAGCAGTACTTC
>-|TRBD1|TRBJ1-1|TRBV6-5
CASSYSGTGEAEAFF
TGTGCCAGCAGTTACTCCGGGACAGGGGAGGCTGAAGCTTTCTTT